The 4 T cell receptor beta chains given below trace back to one sample, sequenced in a study of blood T cell repertoires in COVID-19. Profiling relied on immunoSEQ multiplex PCR, and the TCRdb table lists in-frame clones only, not all of them. The sample yields tens of thousands of clones, approximately 89% seen once. Source material: peripheral blood. The source of these receptors is a man in his sixties with acute or convalescent COVID-19.

The chain employs TRBV28 and TRBJ2-5; TRBD2 aligns across 7 bases. This CDR3 is built from 16 residues. Germline CDR1 MDHEN, CDR2 SYDVKM. Trimming removed 8 bases from V and 1 base from J; junction bases left unmatched: 13. This CDR3 reads CASSRAGTNIQETQYF. CDR3 DNA: TGTGCCAGCTCCCGGGCCGGGACTAACATCCAAGAGACCCAGTACTTC. The complete variable domain, with remaining parts taken from reference TRBV28 and TRBJ2-5, reads DVKVTQSSRYLVKRTGEKVFLECVQDMDHENMFWYRQDPGLGLRLIYFSYDVKMKEKGDIPEGYSVSREKKERFSLILESASTNQTSMYLCASSRAGTNIQETQYFGPGTRLLVL.

This rearrangement joins TRBV27 to TRBJ2-2, with no clear D. CDR3 length: 14 residues. Germline CDR1 reads MNHEY; CDR2 reads SMNVEV (reference sequence). Deletions cut 6 bases from V and 5 bases from J, with 13 bases between. The CDR3 here is CASSPAPRTGELFF. In DNA form, the CDR3 reads TGTGCCAGCAGCCCCGCACCCCGGACCGGGGAGCTGTTTTTT.

This clone was recorded once. The genes are TRBV28 and TRBJ2-5, with D maybe TRBD2 (5 bases). Deletions cut 3 bases from V and 2 bases from J, with 10 bases between. The germline CDR1 and CDR2 sequences are MDHEN and SYDVKM. This CDR3 spans 14 amino acids. CDR3 sequence (DNA): TGTGCCAGCAGTTTCTCCGGGGAACAAGAGACCCAGTACTTC. Protein: CASSFSGEQETQYF.

J is TRBJ1-1 and V is TRBV28; 8 bases fit TRBD1. The CDR3 is 12 amino acids. Trimming cost V 8 bases and J 5 bases; bases outside gene matches: 4. Germline V gene lookup returns CDR1 MDHEN and CDR2 SYDVKM. CDR3 DNA sequence: TGTGCCAGCCTACAGGGGGGGACTGAAGCTTTCTTT. This gives the protein CASLQGGTEAFF. Drawing the rest from reference TRBV28 and TRBJ1-1, the complete variable domain is DVKVTQSSRYLVKRTGEKVFLECVQDMDHENMFWYRQDPGLGLRLIYFSYDVKMKEKGDIPEGYSVSREKKERFSLILESASTNQTSMYLCASLQGGTEAFFGQGTRLTVV.